A selection of T cell receptor beta chains follows, all from one sample in a study of tumor-infiltrating lymphocytes in oesophageal squamous cell carcinoma. TCRdb fed the PCR reads into MiXCR, producing one record per CDR3 protein. The table lists 15,000 to 25,000 distinct CDR3 sequences, just over 40% of them singletons. The sample consisted of normal esophageal tissue next to the tumor. The receptors here all came from a male donor with esophageal squamous cell carcinoma. The CDR3 runs from the conserved cysteine through the conserved F or W. D genes are given only for firm matches. Size tells how often a clone was seen (once, few, many) or the class of an expanded clone, and some rows leave it out.

clone_size j_call cdr3_length d_call v_call cdr3_nt cdr3_aa
many TRBJ2-5 11 NA TRBV6-6 TGTGCCAGCAGTTATTGGGAGACCCAGTACTTC CASSYWETQYF
NA TRBJ2-5 16 TRBD1 TRBV7-6 TGTGCCAGCAGCTTATCGGGCAGGGGGCTTTTCGAGACCCAGTACTTC CASSLSGRGLFETQYF
NA TRBJ1-2 13 NA TRBV7-3 TGTGCCAGCAGCCCGGACGGGAACTATGGCTACACCTTC CASSPDGNYGYTF
once TRBJ2-7 15 NA TRBV7-2 TGTGCCAGCAGCTTATATCCCGGCCATACCTACGAGCAGTACTTC CASSLYPGHTYEQYF
few TRBJ1-1 12 TRBD1 TRBV7-9 TGTGCCAGCAGCTTAGCGGGACAGGGAAAGTACTTC CASSLAGQGKYF
medium-sized TRBJ1-1 13 NA TRBV12-3/TRBV12-4 TGTGCCAGCAGTTTCGACAGTGCCACTGAAGCTTTCTTT CASSFDSATEAFF
NA TRBJ2-1 16 TRBD1 TRBV7-6 TGTGCCAGCAGCTCACGACGACAGGGGGATAGGAATGAGCAGTTCTTC CASSSRRQGDRNEQFF
once TRBJ2-3 15 NA TRBV7-8 TGTGCCAGCAGCCCGAGGAGGGTGCACACCGGGGAGCTGTATTTT CASSPRRVHTGELYF
once TRBJ2-1 19 TRBD1 TRBV24-1 TGTGCCACCAGTGGGACCACAGGCTACGGGACAGGGGCCTACAATGAGCAGTTCTTC CATSGTTGYGTGAYNEQFF
many TRBJ1-2 15 TRBD1 TRBV5-1 TGCGCCAGCAGCTTGGAGGATCGGACAGGGGTAGGCTACACCTTC CASSLEDRTGVGYTF
NA TRBJ2-1 15 NA TRBV7-8 TGTGCCAGCAGCTTTAAACAGGGCCCATCCTACGAGCAGTTCTTC CASSFKQGPSYEQFF
medium-sized TRBJ2-5 14 NA TRBV11-3 TGTGCCAGCAGCTTGACAGTAATCCAAGAGACCCAGTACTTC CASSLTVIQETQYF
few TRBJ2-7 16 NA TRBV19 TGTGCCAGTAGTACCGACGACAGCACCCGTAACTACGAGCAGTACTTC CASSTDDSTRNYEQYF
NA TRBJ2-1 15 TRBD2 TRBV5-8 TGTGCCAGCAGCTTGTGGGCTAGCGGGAGGGACGAGCAGTTCTTC CASSLWASGRDEQFF
NA TRBJ2-7 17 TRBD2 TRBV7-8 TGTGCCAGCAGCTTTCGAGCGGGGCGGGGACGCTCCCACGAGCAGTACTTC CASSFRAGRGRSHEQYF
NA TRBJ2-1 14 TRBD1 TRBV6-1 TGTGCCAGCAGTGGACTCACAGGGGGCAATGAGCAGTTCTTC CASSGLTGGNEQFF
NA TRBJ2-2 17 TRBD2 TRBV4-1 TGCGCCAGCAGCCTCAACCTTGGAGCGGGGGGACCCGGGGAGCTGTTTTTT CASSLNLGAGGPGELFF
medium-sized TRBJ2-1 13 TRBD1 TRBV28 TGTGCCAGCAATGACAGGGGGCGCGTGGAGCAGTTCTTC CASNDRGRVEQFF
few TRBJ2-1 15 TRBD2 TRBV7-2 TGTGCCAGCAGCTTTCCGACTAGCGGAAACAATGAGCAGTTCTTC CASSFPTSGNNEQFF
many TRBJ1-2 13 NA TRBV28 TGTGCCAGCACCCTAGCGACATCTTATGGCTACACCTTC CASTLATSYGYTF
NA TRBJ2-7 15 TRBD1 TRBV6-1 TGTGCCAGCAGTGAAGGAGGGACAGCAGCCTACGAGCAGTACTTC CASSEGGTAAYEQYF
large TRBJ2-5 16 TRBD2 TRBV7-8 TGTGCCAGCATCACCGTCACGGCGGGAGGGGGAGAGACCCAGTACTTC CASITVTAGGGETQYF
NA TRBJ2-5 15 TRBD2 TRBV5-1 TGCGCCAGCAGCCCGGGACTAGCGGGAAGAGAGACCCAGTACTTC CASSPGLAGRETQYF
NA TRBJ2-7 14 NA TRBV6-1 TGTGCCAGCAGTGACCCCGCGGAGGTTTACGAGCAGTACTTC CASSDPAEVYEQYF
many TRBJ2-3 15 TRBD2 TRBV12-3/TRBV12-4 TGTGCCAGCAGTCCTAGCGGGAGGAAGACAGATACGCAGTATTTT CASSPSGRKTDTQYF
NA TRBJ2-5 15 NA TRBV7-4 TGTGCCAGCAGCTTCAACTCATTCCTCGGGGAGACCCAGTACTTC CASSFNSFLGETQYF
NA TRBJ2-4 14 NA TRBV7-2 TGTGCCAGCAGCAGGGACGGTGCTAATTCACCCCTCCACTTC CASSRDGANSPLHF
many TRBJ2-7 11 NA TRBV4-1 TGCGCCAGCAGCTCTGACTACGAGCAGTACTTC CASSSDYEQYF
NA TRBJ2-7 15 NA TRBV7-2 TGTGCCAGCACCCTCTCATGGGCGAGAACCTACGAGCAGTACTTC CASTLSWARTYEQYF
NA TRBJ2-5 15 NA TRBV7-6 TGTGCTAGCAGTGGGGGCAGGACAAGCACCGGGGAGCTGTACTTC CASSGGRTSTGELYF
once TRBJ1-1 13 NA TRBV11-2 TGTGCCACCAAGCGCCTGGAGGACACTGAAGCTTTCTTT CATKRLEDTEAFF
NA TRBJ1-6 13 NA TRBV19 TGTGCCAGTAGTAAGGGGCCCCGGTACGAGCAGTACTTT CASSKGPRYEQYF
NA TRBJ2-7 13 TRBD1 TRBV7-2 TGTGCCGGCAGCCCCGGACAGGGGGACGAGCAGTACTTC CAGSPGQGDEQYF
NA TRBJ1-2 16 NA TRBV7-6 TGTGCCAGCAGCTTGGGCCCCCGTTGGGCAGACTATGGCTACACCTTC CASSLGPRWADYGYTF
NA TRBJ2-1 15 NA TRBV7-3 TGTGCCAGCAGCTTAAGTCGGGGGGCCAACAATGAGCAGTTCTTC CASSLSRGANNEQFF
many TRBJ1-2 13 NA TRBV6-2/TRBV6-3 TGTGCCAGCAGTTACCACAGAACTGAGGGCTACACCTTC CASSYHRTEGYTF
NA TRBJ2-7 15 NA TRBV5-1 TGCGCCAGCAGCCAGGATACCGGACGGAATTCACCCCTCCACTTC CASSQDTGRNSPLHF
NA TRBJ2-7 14 TRBD2 TRBV5-1 TGCGCCAGCGAGTCAGCGGGAGTTCCCTACGAGCAGTACTTC CASESAGVPYEQYF
NA TRBJ2-7 15 TRBD2 TRBV6-8 TGTGCCAGCAGTGTCGGGACTAGCGTACGCTACGAGCAGTACTTC CASSVGTSVRYEQYF
few TRBJ2-5 12 NA TRBV6-1 TGTGCCAGCTATAGCAGGGCAGAGACCCAGTACTTC CASYSRAETQYF
NA TRBJ2-6 15 NA TRBV7-3 TGTGCCAGCAGCTTAATGTCCTCTGGGGCCAACGTCCTGACTTTC CASSLMSSGANVLTF
NA TRBJ2-1 13 NA TRBV7-3 TGTGCCAGCAGCTTTGCAGGGAAACATGAGCAGTTCTTC CASSFAGKHEQFF
NA TRBJ2-3 17 TRBD2 TRBV7-8 TGTGCCAGCAGCTTAGGGACTAGCGGGGGTCGCACAGATACGCAGTATTTT CASSLGTSGGRTDTQYF
NA TRBJ2-3 16 TRBD2 TRBV7-2 TGTGCCAGCAGCTTAGCGTTGGCGGGAGGAGGAGATACGCAGTATTTT CASSLALAGGGDTQYF
NA TRBJ2-7 12 NA TRBV7-6 TGTGCCAGCAGTTTACCAGCCCACGAGCAGTACTTC CASSLPAHEQYF
NA TRBJ2-3 14 NA TRBV28 TGTGCCAGCAGTTTAGGGCTTGGGGTTGATACGCAGTATTTT CASSLGLGVDTQYF
NA TRBJ2-2 13 NA TRBV5-1 TGCGCCAGCAGCTTGGCGAACACCGGGGAGCTGTTTTTT CASSLANTGELFF
NA TRBJ2-7 15 TRBD2 TRBV7-2 TGTGCCAGCAGCGTTACTAGCGGGTTTTCCTACGAGCAGTACTTC CASSVTSGFSYEQYF
many TRBJ1-6 14 NA TRBV11-3 TGTGCCAGCAGCTTAGGTAGAGCCAATTCACCCCTCCACTTT CASSLGRANSPLHF
NA TRBJ2-4 11 NA TRBV7-4 TGTGCCAGCAGCGCCACCCCGCAGCAGTACTTC CASSATPQQYF
many TRBJ2-7 16 TRBD2 TRBV28 TGTGCCAGCAGTTTATCGGGACTAGCGGGATCCTACGAGCAGTACTTC CASSLSGLAGSYEQYF
NA TRBJ2-3 13 NA TRBV7-2 TGTGCCAGCAGGTCAGGGGGCACAGATACGCAGTATTTT CASRSGGTDTQYF
medium-sized TRBJ2-5 16 TRBD2 TRBV6-6 TGTGCCAGCAGTTACTCGGGACTAGCGGGAGGGGAGACCCAGTACTTC CASSYSGLAGGETQYF
NA TRBJ2-5 13 NA TRBV5-3 TGTGCCAGCAGTAATTCGCACCAAGAGACCCAGTACTTC CASSNSHQETQYF